Shown below are 10 T cell receptor beta chains from a single sample sequenced in a study of T-cell reconstitution after alpha-beta-depleted transplantation in children. During its preparation, the TCRbeta library received unique molecular identifiers. TCRdb re-called the PCR reads through MiXCR, storing one row per CDR3 protein. The data hold about 610,000 distinct CDR3 sequences, with 10% observed a single time. The source material was PBMCs from the stem cell graft donor, sampled from the stem cell graft. These receptors all stem from a human donor who donated a stem cell graft to a child with acute myeloid leukemia.

This clonotype was seen repeatedly, ten times or more. The genes are TRBV7-2 and TRBJ1-6; TRBD1 matches 8 bases. This CDR3 has 16 amino acids. Trimming took 4 bases from V and 8 from J; bases not matched to a gene: 10. Per germline, CDR1 SGHTA and CDR2 FQGNSA. CDR3 nucleotide sequence: TGTGCCAGCAGCTGGGAACCGGGACAGGCTTATTCACCCCTCCACTTT. Protein sequence: CASSWEPGQAYSPLHF.

In its sample, this clonotype was seen a few times. The rearrangement uses TRBV24-1 and TRBJ2-3; TRBD2 matches at 11 bases. Germline assignment: CDR1 KGHDR and CDR2 SFDVKD. The junction had 7 bases not matched to a gene; V was cut back by 0 bases and J by 0 bases. The CDR3 loop spans 19 amino acids. For the CDR3, the DNA is TGTGCCACCAGTGATTTGAATAGCGGGAGGGCCACTAGCACAGATACGCAGTATTTT. Translated: CATSDLNSGRATSTDTQYF.

V and J are TRBV7-8 and TRBJ2-2, with D possibly TRBD1 on 6 matching bases. Trimming took off 6 bases at V and 6 bases at J, with 14 bases between the two ends. The CDR3 sequence is 14 residues long. The V gene's germline CDR1 is SGHVS and CDR2 FQNEAQ. CDR3 loop: CASRQAGEPGELFF. The CDR3 region has the DNA TGTGCCAGCAGACAAGCAGGGGAACCCGGGGAGCTGTTTTTT.

This clonotype was counted many times. This chain joins TRBV12-3 or TRBV12-4 and TRBJ2-7; D is perhaps TRBD2 (6 bases). V shed 5 bases and J shed 3 bases, with 8 bases lying between them. The CDR3 has 12 amino acids. As DNA, the CDR3 is TGTGCCAGCAGTATGACTAGCTACGAGCAGTACTTC. Its translation: CASSMTSYEQYF.

The sample holds many counts of this clonotype. V is TRBV12-3 or TRBV12-4 and J is TRBJ2-2; no clear D. With 3 bases removed from V and 5 bases from J, the gap between germline ends came to 10 bases. The length of the CDR3 is 14 residues. In DNA form, the CDR3 reads TGTGCCAGCAGTTTTAGTAGGAAAACCGGGGAGCTGTTTTTT. Protein product: CASSFSRKTGELFF.

The J gene is TRBJ2-7, the V gene TRBV20-1, with 7 positions matching TRBD2. The CDR3 covers 18 residues. CDR1 and CDR2 (germline): DFQATT, SNEGSKA (reference sequence). V lost 0 bases to trimming and J lost 4 bases; unmatched junction nucleotides: 18. CDR3 DNA: TGCAGTGCTAGAGATCGGGTCGGGCGGGAGATGCGAGGTTACGAGCAGTACTTC. It encodes CSARDRVGREMRGYEQYF.

The V gene is TRBV5-1, the J gene TRBJ2-1; 13 bases align to TRBD2. The CDR3 totals 16 residues. V dropped 4 bases and J dropped 7; count of bases not matched to a gene: 8. The germline CDR1 and CDR2 sequences are SGHRS and YFSETQ. The CDR3 DNA sequence: TGCGCCAGCAGCAACCGACTAGCGGGAGGACCTAATGAGCAGTTCTTC. This codes for CASSNRLAGGPNEQFF.

The chain joins TRBV29-1 to TRBJ2-1; D is uncertain. Trimming shortened V by 4 bases and J by 13 bases, and 17 bases separated the two germline ends. The germline gives CDR1 SQVTM, CDR2 ANQGSEA. The CDR3 contains 12 residues. In DNA form, the CDR3 reads TGCAGCGTTGCTGATCCGGGTCCCCTTCAGTTCTTC. Protein: CSVADPGPLQFF.

This clonotype occurred a few times. The chain recombines TRBV14 with TRBJ2-2; D is tentatively TRBD1 or TRBD2 (5 bases each). The CDR3 totals 16 residues. Trimming stripped 1 base from V and 7 bases from J, with 16 bases between. In germline, CDR1 is SGHDN, CDR2 FVKESK. As DNA, the CDR3 is TGTGCCAGCAGCCAAGTTGAAGGGGCCCGGGGCGGGGAGCTGTTTTTT. Amino acid sequence: CASSQVEGARGGELFF.

This chain links TRBV5-1 with TRBJ2-7; 7 bases fit TRBD2. Germline lookup yields CDR1 SGHRS and CDR2 YFSETQ. The V and J ends lost 4 bases and 6 bases, in that order; junction bases with no gene match: 10. This CDR3 region has 14 residues. The CDR3 DNA reads as TGCGCCAGCAGCGGGCGGGAGTATGAGGGCGAGCAGTACTTC. Protein: CASSGREYEGEQYF.